This T cell receptor beta chain was identified during a study of metastatic and nonmetastatic thyroid tumors. Turning to the study itself: A comparison of repertoires was made across blood and tumor or nodule tissue from malignant and benign thyroid patients.

Study-wide results and limits: For both blood and tumor, malignant thyroid tumors reportedly showed significantly higher TCR beta diversity than benign nodules did.

This clone was detected ten times or more. The antigen remains unidentified. Study processing details: Building a distant-metastasis classifier for papillary thyroid cancer drew on CDR3 differences across clinicopathological groups. TCRdb reanalyzed the PCR reads with MiXCR. The V and J calls reflect TCRdb's pipeline rather than the authors' work. The table includes tens of thousands of clones, around 30% detected once. The germline CDR1 and CDR2 sequences are SGHRS and YFSETQ. The CDR3 extends over 16 amino acids. V lost 0 bases and J lost 8; bases outside the gene matches: 9. No patient had received any treatment before thyroid surgery.

The material sequenced was blood. The V and J genes are TRBV5-1 and TRBJ2-1; TRBD1 matches 9 bases. This sequence was found in a female donor with papillary thyroid cancer or a benign thyroid nodule (not recorded which). Some clones in this sample may be carry-over from other donors' samples. The CDR3 nucleotides read TGCGCCAGCAGCTTGGGGGCCGGGACAGGGTATCATGAGCAGTTCTTC. It translates to CASSLGAGTGYHEQFF.